This record concerns one T cell receptor beta chain sequence. No antigen is known for it. V was clipped by 3 bases and J by 5 bases, with 14 bases between them. The CDR3 extends over 14 amino acids. Germline CDR1 reads MDHEN; CDR2 reads SYDVKM. The data are from a study of cytomegalovirus exposure and HLA in healthy donors. PCR amplification relied on 60 Vbeta primers (plus 13 Jbeta primers). Original data processing: Approximately 11 million of the about 80 million unique TCR beta chains counted in a later analysis were shared. Some clones are missing from TCRdb's copy, which holds only in-frame ones; the method was immunoSEQ multiplex PCR. V and J calls and clone size are as listed in that table; D and trimming were resolved from the DNA. This table holds approximately 140,000 clones, 79% found once. General study findings and limits: While the bulk of TCR sequences proved rare, some public TCRs turned up in many donors. Follow-up analysis found HLA locus-dependent TCR association rates, highest for DRB1 and lowest for HLA-C.

The chain has TRBV28 and TRBJ2-7; D gene unclear. Sequences were obtained from PBMCs. The sequence derives from a man in his forties or fifties in good health and CMV-seropositive. The DNA of the CDR3 is TGTGCCAGCAGTTTCCTCGCGATTACAGACGAGCAGTACTTC. Translating gives CASSFLAITDEQYF.